The 27 T cell receptor beta chains below all came from one sample that was sequenced in a study of T cells in Graves' hyperthyroidism and ophthalmopathy. RNA transcripts gave rise to amplified TCR beta CDR3 regions. Primed by the HTBI set, a first-round RT-PCR was run on the TCR CDR3. TCRdb independently ran MiXCR on the multiplex PCR reads; one entry per CDR3 protein. The sample lists 550,000 to 800,000 distinct CDR3 sequences; about 17% were seen once. Sequencing was carried out using blood. All receptors derive from a young man with Graves' hyperthyroidism.

This clonotype has only one observation. This chain connects TRBV20-1 to TRBJ1-5; tentatively, D is TRBD1 (6 bases). Germline V CDR1 and CDR2: DFQATT, SNEGSKA (reference sequence). CDR3 length: 15 amino acids. Deletions cut 5 bases from V and 1 base from J, with 15 bases between. The CDR3 DNA is TGCAGTGCTTGGAACAGGGCAAGGAGCAATCAGCCCCAGCATTTT. Protein: CSAWNRARSNQPQHF.

J is TRBJ2-3 and V is TRBV6-6; no clear D gene. The ends were cut back, 0 bases at V and 11 bases at J, with 21 bases in the middle. Looked up from germline, CDR1 is MNHNY and CDR2 is SVGAGI (reference sequence). The CDR3 loop spans 16 amino acids. The CDR3 protein is CASSYSPSDPFQGQYF. The CDR3 region has the DNA TGTGCCAGCAGTTACTCTCCCAGCGACCCGTTCCAAGGGCAGTATTTT.

The gene calls are TRBV28 and TRBJ1-1; D remains unclear. The CDR3 sequence is 12 residues long. CDR1 is MDHEN, CDR2 SYDVKM, per germline. With 6 bases removed from V and 4 bases from J, the gap between germline ends came to 9 bases. CDR3 residues: CASRILGTEAFF. Here the CDR3 DNA reads TGTGCCAGCAGGATTTTGGGCACTGAAGCTTTCTTT.

In DNA, the CDR3 is TGCAGCGTAACAACAGGGGGCTCCTACAATGAGCAGTTCTTC. This codes for CSVTTGGSYNEQFF. This chain connects TRBV29-1 to TRBJ2-1; 8 bases map to TRBD1. The CDR3 has 14 amino acids. The germline CDR1 and CDR2 sequences are SQVTM and ANQGSEA. Trimming at V came to 6 bases and at J to 0 bases, leaving 4 bases not matched to a gene.

In this sample, this clonotype turned up a few times. V is TRBV3-1 and J is TRBJ1-3; 9 nucleotides agree with TRBD1. After removal of 6 bases from V and 0 bases from J, the junction contained 3 bases not matched to a gene. Germline CDR1 reads LGHDT; CDR2 reads YNNKEL (reference sequence). The CDR3 is made up of 15 amino acids. CDR3 nucleotides: TGTGCCAGCAGACTGACAGGGGGCTCTGGAAACACCATATATTTT. It specifies CASRLTGGSGNTIYF.

This clonotype was recorded many times. The genes are TRBV2 and TRBJ2-1, with 12 bases matching TRBD2. J lost 8 bases, V lost 6 bases, and 8 bases had no gene match. The CDR3 loop spans 15 amino acids. Germline lookup yields CDR1 SNHLY and CDR2 FYNNEI. The CDR3 region is CASSATSGRLHEQFF. For the CDR3, the DNA is TGTGCCAGCAGCGCAACTAGCGGGAGGCTCCATGAGCAGTTCTTC.

This chain joins TRBV6-1 and TRBJ2-2, with 9 bases lining up with TRBD1. This CDR3 is built from 19 residues. Germline loops: CDR1 MNHNS, CDR2 SASEGT. The junction had 18 bases not matched to a gene; V was cut back by 6 bases and J by 4 bases. In nucleotides, the CDR3 is TGTGCCAGCAGCCGGACAGGGGCCTATCTAGTTACCCCCACCGGGGAGCTGTTTTTT. It translates to CASSRTGAYLVTPTGELFF.

The table lists this clonotype with many counts. The genes are TRBV27 and TRBJ2-1; maybe TRBD2 (6 bases). CDR3 size: 15 residues. Trimming left V 3 bases short and J 6 bases short, with 15 bases between. Per the germline V gene, CDR1 is MNHEY and CDR2 is SMNVEV (reference sequence). In DNA, the CDR3 is TGTGCCAGCAGTTTTCTGGGGTCTAGCGTCAATGAGCAGTTCTTC. Its translation: CASSFLGSSVNEQFF.

This clonotype was seen a handful of times. One base away lies a much larger clone, so this may be a sequencing read error. J is TRBJ2-2 and V is TRBV11-1; D not resolved. V shed 5 bases and J shed 6 bases, with 7 bases lying between them. This CDR3 region has 12 residues. Germline V gene data show CDR1 as SGHAT and CDR2 as FQDESV (reference sequence). CDR3 sequence reads: CASSPQAGELFF. CDR3 sequence (DNA): TGTGCCAGCAGCCCCCAGGCCGGGGAGCTGTTTTTT.

The chain is built from TRBV20-1 and TRBJ2-5; D is unclear. CDR3 length: 12 amino acids. CDR1 DFQATT and CDR2 SNEGSKA come from the germline V gene (reference sequence). With 7 bases removed from V and 5 bases from J, the gap between germline ends came to 14 bases. CDR3 residues: CSVKRSGETQYF. The CDR3 coding sequence is TGCAGTGTGAAGAGGAGTGGGGAGACCCAGTACTTC.

The chain joins TRBV4-1 to TRBJ2-7; D not resolved. The CDR3 is made up of 16 amino acids. Between the trimmed V and J ends, which lost 3 bases and 0 bases, there was a span of 15 bases. The V gene's germline CDR1 is MGHRA and CDR2 YSYEKL. The CDR3 nucleotides read TGCGCCAGCAGCCACGGTCTCCGGCTAAGCTCCTACGAGCAGTACTTC. This translates into CASSHGLRLSSYEQYF.

The table lists this clonotype with a few counts. The J gene is TRBJ2-3, the V gene TRBV7-2; TRBD2 matches 9 bases. This CDR3 spans 16 amino acids. The junction had 5 bases not matched to a gene; V was cut back by 4 bases and J by 0 bases. The germline V gene has CDR1 SGHTA and CDR2 FQGNSA. The DNA of the CDR3 is TGTGCCAGCAGCTGGGGTAGCGGGAGTAGCACAGATACGCAGTATTTT. This translates into CASSWGSGSSTDTQYF.

This clonotype was detected a few times. DNA for the CDR3: TGCGCCAGCAGCATGGACAGGGGGCACAACAATGAGCAGTTCTTC. Protein sequence: CASSMDRGHNNEQFF. The gene calls are TRBV5-1 and TRBJ2-1; 11 bases are shared with TRBD1. The CDR3 loop spans 15 amino acids. In germline, CDR1 is SGHRS, CDR2 YFSETQ. J gave up 5 bases and V 4 bases, and 5 bases lay outside the gene matches.

This clonotype has a count of ten or more. CDR3 DNA sequence: TGTGCCAGCAGCAACCGTTGGGGCTATGAGCAGTTCTTC. Protein product: CASSNRWGYEQFF. The rearrangement links TRBV11-3 to TRBJ2-1, with D maybe TRBD1 (5 bases). The CDR3 spans 13 residues. Per the germline V gene, CDR1 is SGHNT and CDR2 is YENEEA. V was pared by 5 bases and J by 8 bases, with 13 bases between.

This clonotype was seen many times. The V and J genes are TRBV24-1 and TRBJ2-6; D gene unclear. Germline V gene data show CDR1 as KGHDR and CDR2 as SFDVKD. The V gene lost 4 bases and the J gene lost 2 bases, with 5 bases spanning the gap. The CDR3 consists of 14 residues. The CDR3 reads CATSEAAGANVLTF. The CDR3 nucleotides are TGTGCCACCAGTGAAGCCGCTGGGGCCAACGTCCTGACTTTC.

This clonotype was detected a few times. The chain has TRBV7-8 and TRBJ2-1; 14 nucleotides match TRBD2. The CDR3 is 18 residues long. The junction had 5 bases not matched to a gene; V was cut back by 4 bases and J by 0 bases. Germline CDR1 SGHVS, CDR2 FQNEAQ. CDR3 protein: CASSSRLAGGLSYNEQFF. Here the CDR3 DNA reads TGTGCCAGCAGCTCAAGACTAGCGGGAGGGCTCTCCTACAATGAGCAGTTCTTC.

The V gene is TRBV20-1, the J gene TRBJ2-7; 9 positions agree with TRBD2. Germline V gene sequence: CDR1 DFQATT, CDR2 SNEGSKA (reference sequence). This CDR3 has 13 residues. With 5 bases clipped from V and 0 bases from J, the junction kept 2 bases outside the gene matches. The CDR3 is CSAGGGGSYEQYF. Here the CDR3 DNA reads TGCAGTGCTGGCGGGGGGGGCTCCTACGAGCAGTACTTC.

Many counts were recorded for this clonotype. V gene TRBV7-2 combines with J gene TRBJ2-5; D tentatively reads TRBD1 or TRBD2 (5 bases each). The CDR3 sequence is 14 residues long. V was shortened by 4 bases and J by 2 bases, with 11 bases between the two germline ends. The germline V gene has CDR1 SGHTA and CDR2 FQGNSA. The CDR3, as DNA: TGTGCCAGCAGCTGGGACGTAGAACAAGAGACCCAGTACTTC. Translating gives CASSWDVEQETQYF.

This clonotype was seen repeatedly, ten times or more. This sequence joins TRBV29-1 and TRBJ1-1; D remains unclear. This CDR3 is 11 amino acids long. Looked up from germline, CDR1 is SQVTM and CDR2 is ANQGSEA. Trimming took off 7 bases at V and 6 bases at J, with 12 bases between the two ends. The CDR3 reads CSGQSAPEAFF. Here the CDR3 DNA reads TGCAGCGGCCAATCGGCTCCTGAAGCTTTCTTT.

This clonotype was seen more than once but under ten times. The chain recombines TRBV6-9 with TRBJ2-2, with a possible D match to TRBD2 (5 bases). Germline CDR1 is MNHGY and CDR2 is SVAAGI. CDR3 length equals 13 residues. Trimming took off 2 bases at V and 5 bases at J, with 6 bases between the two ends. CDR3 residues: CASSYRETGELFF. The CDR3, as DNA: TGTGCCAGCAGTTATAGGGAGACCGGGGAGCTGTTTTTT.

The V and J genes are TRBV29-1 and TRBJ1-2; TRBD1 matches 8 bases. The CDR3 runs to 12 residues. V trimming: 5 bases; J trimming: 3 bases; junction bases outside the gene matches: 2. CDR1 and CDR2 (germline): SQVTM, ANQGSEA. The CDR3 spells CSVYRGDYGYTF. CDR3 in DNA: TGCAGCGTTTACAGGGGGGACTATGGCTACACCTTC.

This clonotype was counted at least ten times. V usage is TRBV28 and J usage is TRBJ2-5; 9 bases line up with TRBD2. The length of the CDR3 is 14 residues. Germline CDR1 reads MDHEN; CDR2 reads SYDVKM. V shed 3 bases, J shed 5 bases, and the junction held 4 bases outside the gene matches. CDR3 DNA: TGTGCCAGCAGTTTGGGGACTAGCTTGGAGACCCAGTACTTC. Its protein is CASSLGTSLETQYF.

V usage is TRBV5-6 and J usage is TRBJ2-1; D uncertain. This CDR3 region has 15 residues. Germline V gene lookup returns CDR1 SGHDT and CDR2 YYEEEE. V lost 1 base and J lost 0, with 8 bases in between. In DNA, the CDR3 is TGTGCCAGCAGCTTGATGACCAACTCCTACAATGAGCAGTTCTTC. It encodes CASSLMTNSYNEQFF.

Ten or more counts support this clonotype. V is TRBV20-1 and J is TRBJ2-7, with 9 bases identical to TRBD2. Trimming took 5 bases from V and 7 from J; bases not matched to a gene: 12. CDR1 DFQATT and CDR2 SNEGSKA come from the germline V gene (reference sequence). The CDR3 covers 14 residues. The CDR3 loop is CSAPSRREGQEQYF. The CDR3 region has the DNA TGCAGTGCTCCCTCAAGGCGGGAGGGCCAAGAGCAGTACTTC.

The sample holds many counts of this clonotype. V is TRBV28 and J is TRBJ2-1; 7 positions match TRBD2. The CDR3 consists of 12 residues. The junction had 4 bases not matched to a gene; V was cut back by 4 bases and J by 10 bases. Germline CDR1 MDHEN, CDR2 SYDVKM. The CDR3 coding sequence is TGTGCCAGCAGTTATGCGGGAGACGAGCAGTTCTTC. It codes for CASSYAGDEQFF.

This chain joins TRBV6-2 or TRBV6-3 and TRBJ2-5; TRBD2 is a possible D gene (6 bases). Trimming took 6 bases from V and 0 from J, leaving 11 bases between them. Germline assignment: CDR1 MNHEY and CDR2 SVGEGT. This CDR3 is 14 amino acids long. This CDR3 reads CASSPIADQETQYF. The CDR3 DNA reads as TGTGCCAGCAGCCCTATAGCGGACCAAGAGACCCAGTACTTC.

This clonotype was detected a few times. The junction departs from the called germline gene at one end, perhaps through a read error. The V call is TRBV7-3, the J call TRBJ2-2; 8 bases fit TRBD2. The CDR3 is made up of 16 amino acids. Germline V gene lookup returns CDR1 SGHTA and CDR2 FQGTGA. CDR3 in amino acids: CAGSPGGASNTGELFF. Here the CDR3 DNA reads TGTGCCGGCAGCCCGGGGGGGGCCTCGAACACCGGGGAGCTGTTTTTT.